The 27 T cell receptor beta chains given below trace back to one sample, sequenced in a study of Tregs in tolerant kidney transplant recipients (dated by TCRdb to the late 2010s). Transplants used related donors with nonmyeloablative bone marrow transplantation; mixed chimerism was transient in the human trials. Library preparation used the immunoSEQ multiplex PCR assay. The immuneACCESS repertoire file appears here via TCRdb, limited to in-frame rearrangements. These files lack a portion of the clones; in checked studies, under half of the deficit traces to unresolved V genes, and the cause of the others is not known. The sample table records 84,000 or so clones; 80% to 95% of these occur just once. The ten top clones hold 1.5% to 2% of the sample. This specimen was CD4+ T cells from blood (PBMCs), taken 12 months after the transplant. The receptor source for this set is a human patient who received a combined kidney and bone marrow transplant. After a transplant, not all T cells may be the patient's own; some may come from the graft donor.

A word on this clone: At one of its ends the junction is not consistent with the germline gene, which may arise from a read error. The rearrangement links TRBV29-1 to TRBJ2-1; the D gene is possibly TRBD1 (6 bases). The germline V gene has CDR1 SQVTM and CDR2 ANQGSEA. CDR3 length: 14 residues. The CDR3 reads CSVARQGLGDEQLF. The CDR3 nucleotides are TGCAGCGTTGCGCGTCAGGGGCTTGGCGATGAGCAGCTCTTC.

The chain employs TRBV5-4 and TRBJ2-5; the D gene is possibly TRBD2 (5 bases). V gave up 0 bases and J gave up 2 bases, with 11 bases separating them. Germline CDR1 is SGHNT and CDR2 is YYREEE (reference sequence). CDR3 size: 15 residues. This chain's CDR3 is CASSLAGNPQETQYF. Written as DNA, the CDR3 is TGTGCCAGCAGCTTGGCGGGGAACCCTCAAGAGACCCAGTACTTC.

Turning to this clone: Other DNA sequences within the sample encode an identical CDR3. This chain joins TRBV5-4 and TRBJ2-5, with 16 bases matching TRBD2. Germline CDR1 SGHNT, CDR2 YYREEE (reference sequence). The CDR3 loop spans 18 amino acids. The V and J ends lost 5 bases and 1 base, in that order; junction bases with no gene match: 8. The CDR3 DNA is TGTGCCAGCAGGGGGGGACTAGCGGGAGGGGGGCCCCAAGAGACCCAGTACTTC. Protein product: CASRGGLAGGGPQETQYF.

This chain uses TRBV4-1 with TRBJ1-2, with a weak D call TRBD1 (6 bases). Germline CDR1 is MGHRA and CDR2 is YSYEKL. Trimming took off 0 bases at V and 4 bases at J, with 12 bases between the two ends. CDR3 size: 15 residues. CDR3 nucleotide sequence: TGCGCCAGCAGCCAAGAATCAGGGGTTGGCTATGGCTACACCTTC. Translating it yields CASSQESGVGYGYTF.

The chain couples TRBV2 to TRBJ2-7, with TRBD1 matching 8 bases. Looked up from germline, CDR1 is SNHLY and CDR2 is FYNNEI. This CDR3 is built from 13 residues. The V gene end was trimmed by 6 bases and the J gene end by 2 bases; junction bases not matched to a gene: 3. CDR3 loop: CASSGQGAYEQYF. CDR3 in DNA: TGTGCCAGCAGCGGACAGGGCGCCTACGAGCAGTACTTC.

V usage is TRBV19 and J usage is TRBJ2-1, with 9 bases that match TRBD1. Trimming took 4 bases from V and 6 from J; bases not matched to a gene: 4. The CDR3 has 14 amino acids. Germline V gene sequence: CDR1 LNHDA, CDR2 SQIVND (reference sequence). The CDR3: CASSTPGQGNEQFF. CDR3 in DNA: TGTGCCAGTAGTACCCCGGGACAGGGCAATGAGCAGTTCTTC.

The chain carries TRBV19 and TRBJ2-2, with 12 nucleotides matching TRBD1. After removal of 7 bases from V and 7 bases from J, the junction contained 4 bases not matched to a gene. The CDR3 spans 14 residues. Germline V gene data show CDR1 as LNHDA and CDR2 as SQIVND (reference sequence). The CDR3 DNA reads as TGTGCCAGTATGGGACAGGGGGCCGTCGGGGAGCTGTTTTTT. The encoded protein is CASMGQGAVGELFF.

The genes are TRBV28 and TRBJ1-2, with D maybe TRBD1 (5 bases). Germline V gives CDR1 MDHEN, CDR2 SYDVKM. The CDR3 consists of 13 residues. V lost 6 bases to trimming and J lost 3 bases, with 11 bases between them. CDR3 in DNA: TGTGCCAGCAGCAATACAGGCCACTATGGCTACACCTTC. It translates to CASSNTGHYGYTF.

The V gene is TRBV10-3, the J gene TRBJ2-1; the D is unclear. V dropped 0 bases and J dropped 1 base, with 10 bases sitting between them. This CDR3 comprises 16 residues. Germline assignment: CDR1 ENHRY and CDR2 SYGVKD. CDR3 amino acids: CAISESGYGSYNEQFF. CDR3 DNA sequence: TGTGCCATCAGTGAGTCCGGGTATGGGTCCTACAATGAGCAGTTCTTC.

The V gene is TRBV4-3, the J gene TRBJ2-1; TRBD2 aligns across 11 bases. Per the germline V gene, CDR1 is LGHNA and CDR2 is YSLEER. Trimming cost V 3 bases and J 7 bases; bases outside gene matches: 5. The CDR3 sequence is 15 residues long. CDR3 amino acids: CASSQTSGDDNEQFF. DNA of the CDR3: TGCGCCAGCAGCCAGACTAGCGGGGATGATAATGAGCAGTTCTTC.

The DNA for the CDR3 is TGTGCCAGCAGCTACAGGGTGAACACTGAAGCTTTCTTT. Its protein product is CASSYRVNTEAFF. The chain uses TRBV7-7 and TRBJ1-1; D may be TRBD1 (6 bases). CDR3 length equals 13 residues. Trimming shortened V by 4 bases and J by 0 bases, and 6 bases separated the two germline ends. Looked up from germline, CDR1 is SSHAT and CDR2 is FNYEAQ (reference sequence). The whole variable domain, filled in from reference TRBV7-7 and TRBJ1-1, reads GAGVSQSPRYKVTKRGQDVTLRCDPISSHATLYWYQQALGQGPEFLTYFNYEAQPDKSGLPSDRFSAERPEGSISTLTIQRTEQRDSAMYRCASSYRVNTEAFFGQGTRLTVV.

The CDR3 region has the DNA TGTGCCAGCAGCTCCGCTAACTCCTACGAGCAGTACTTC. Residues: CASSSANSYEQYF. This sequence joins TRBV7-2 and TRBJ2-7; D ambiguous. CDR1 SGHTA and CDR2 FQGNSA come from the germline V gene. The CDR3 length is 13 residues. The V and J ends lost 4 bases and 0 bases respectively, with 7 bases between them.

This chain uses TRBV11-3 with TRBJ2-1; tentative D call: TRBD1 (5 bases). V lost 1 base and J 2 bases, leaving 9 bases between the germline ends. Germline lookup yields CDR1 SGHNT and CDR2 YENEEA. The CDR3 length is 15 residues. This CDR3 reads CASSLAGYTYNEQFF. CDR3 coding DNA: TGTGCCAGCAGCTTAGCAGGGTACACCTACAATGAGCAGTTCTTC. Filled out from reference TRBV11-3 and TRBJ2-1, the complete variable domain reads EAGVVQSPRYKIIEKKQPVAFWCNPISGHNTLYWYLQNLGQGPELLIRYENEEAVDDSQLPKDRFSAERLKGVDSTLKIQPAELGDSAVYLCASSLAGYTYNEQFFGPGTRLTVL.

The chain recombines TRBV6-5 with TRBJ1-1; D may be TRBD1 (6 bases). This CDR3 contains 11 residues. The germline V gene encodes CDR1 MNHEY and CDR2 SVGAGI. With 10 bases removed from V and 8 bases from J, the gap between germline ends came to 14 bases. CDR3 in amino acids: CANEDSEEAFF. In nucleotides, the CDR3 is TGTGCCAACGAGGACAGCGAGGAAGCTTTCTTT.

The rearrangement joins TRBV15 to TRBJ1-5, with a weak D call TRBD1 (5 bases). V was pared by 4 bases and J by 4 bases, with 8 bases between. CDR3 size: 13 residues. Germline V CDR1 and CDR2: LNHNV, YYDKDF (reference sequence). The CDR3 reads CATSNRQNQPQHF. The CDR3 DNA follows: TGTGCCACCAGCAACAGACAGAATCAGCCCCAGCATTTT.

This chain links TRBV18 with TRBJ2-2; D might be TRBD1 (6 bases). From germline, CDR1 is KGHSH and CDR2 LQKENI. This CDR3 has 15 residues. Trimming removed 2 bases from V and 5 bases from J, with 12 bases in between. In DNA, the CDR3 is TGTGCCAGCTCACCAAATCTGGGGGCGACCGGGGAGCTGTTTTTT. The encoded protein is CASSPNLGATGELFF.

V gene TRBV12-5 combines with J gene TRBJ2-1, with a weak D call TRBD1 (7 bases). V shed 7 bases and J shed 3 bases, with 16 bases lying between them. CDR1 is LGHNT and CDR2 is FRNRAP in the germline V gene. The CDR3 runs 15 residues. This chain's CDR3 is CASALDREVYNEQFF. The CDR3 DNA is TGTGCTAGTGCCCTCGACAGGGAGGTCTACAATGAGCAGTTCTTC.

This chain uses TRBV7-6 with TRBJ1-6, with D tentatively TRBD1 (5 bases). Deletions cut 3 bases from V and 10 bases from J, with 13 bases between. Germline loops: CDR1 SGHVS, CDR2 FNYEAQ. The CDR3 is 14 residues long. The CDR3 nucleotides read TGTGCCAGCAGCTTGGGGGGAGGGGAATCACCCCTCCACTTT. Amino acids: CASSLGGGESPLHF.

V gene TRBV12-5 combines with J gene TRBJ2-1; TRBD1 matches 8 bases. In germline, CDR1 is LGHNT, CDR2 FRNRAP. This CDR3 is 17 amino acids long. J gave up 4 bases and V 0 bases, and 8 bases lay outside the gene matches. Here the CDR3 reads CASGLVLDRGLYNEQFF. The CDR3 DNA is TGTGCTAGTGGTTTGGTCCTCGACAGGGGACTTTACAATGAGCAGTTCTTC.

The V call is TRBV7-2, the J call TRBJ2-1; 9 nucleotides align to TRBD2. V was clipped by 5 bases and J by 4 bases; unmatched bases: 9. The CDR3 is made up of 16 amino acids. Germline CDR1 and CDR2: SGHTA and FQGNSA. The CDR3 region is CASSLTGTSSYNEQFF. The CDR3 DNA sequence: TGTGCCAGCAGCCTGACCGGGACTAGCTCTTACAATGAGCAGTTCTTC.

This chain connects TRBV11-3 to TRBJ2-2; TRBD2 matches at 10 bases. The CDR3 is made up of 16 amino acids. The J segment lost 4 bases and the V segment lost 3 bases, leaving 5 bases of the junction unmatched. CDR1 and CDR2 from the germline V gene are SGHNT and YENEEA. The CDR3 DNA reads as TGTGCCAGCAGCTTCCTAGCGGGAGATATCACCGGGGAGCTGTTTTTT. It translates to CASSFLAGDITGELFF.

V usage is TRBV27 and J usage is TRBJ2-1; tentative D call: TRBD2 (6 bases). Trimming took 6 bases from V and 4 from J, leaving 16 bases between them. This CDR3 region has 15 residues. Germline V gene data show CDR1 as MNHEY and CDR2 as SMNVEV (reference sequence). CDR3 coding DNA: TGTGCCAGCAGCACAAATAGCGGCTCTTACAATGAGCAGTTCTTC. Its protein product is CASSTNSGSYNEQFF.

The chain couples TRBV12-2 to TRBJ2-1; the tabulated D call, TRBD2, remains unverified against the DNA. TRBV12-2 counts as a pseudogene. This CDR3 has 14 residues. The CDR3 DNA reads TGTGCAAGTCGCTGGAGTCGTTCCTACAATGAGCAGTTCTTC. Encoded protein: CASRWSRSYNEQFF.

The chain uses TRBV6-6 and TRBJ2-3; possibly TRBD2 for D (5 bases). Trimming pared 0 bases from V and 2 bases from J, leaving 9 bases between. The length of the CDR3 is 15 residues. The germline V gene encodes CDR1 MNHNY and CDR2 SVGAGI (reference sequence). CDR3 bases: TGTGCCAGCAGTTACTCGGGCGGGCCCACAGATACGCAGTATTTT. Amino acids: CASSYSGGPTDTQYF.

The chain carries TRBV19 and TRBJ1-1, with D possibly being TRBD1 (5 bases). This CDR3 region has 16 residues. Germline CDR1 is LNHDA and CDR2 is SQIVND (reference sequence). The V gene lost 0 bases and the J gene lost 1 base, with 12 bases spanning the gap. The CDR3 DNA reads as TGTGCCAGTAGTATAGATTATCCGGGGGAGAACACTGAAGCTTTCTTT. Protein sequence: CASSIDYPGENTEAFF.

This chain joins TRBV19 and TRBJ1-1; 9 bases align to TRBD1. After removal of 6 bases from V and 0 bases from J, the junction contained 11 bases not matched to a gene. Germline V gives CDR1 LNHDA, CDR2 SQIVND (reference sequence). The CDR3 spans 17 residues. The CDR3 DNA reads TGTGCCAGTAGGAAGGGGACAGGGACTTTGATGAACACTGAAGCTTTCTTT. This codes for CASRKGTGTLMNTEAFF. Full variable domain (rest looked up from reference TRBV19 and TRBJ1-1): DGGITQSPKYLFRKEGQNVTLSCEQNLNHDAMYWYRQDPGQGLRLIYYSQIVNDFQKGDIAEGYSVSREKKESFPLTVTSAQKNPTAFYLCASRKGTGTLMNTEAFFGQGTRLTVV.

The rearrangement joins TRBV10-3 to TRBJ2-5; 10 positions match TRBD2. Germline V gene data show CDR1 as ENHRY and CDR2 as SYGVKD. The length of the CDR3 is 14 residues. Trimming took 5 bases from V and 7 from J; bases not matched to a gene: 7. Here the CDR3 reads CAISNGLAAGTQYF. Written as DNA, the CDR3 is TGTGCCATCAGTAACGGACTAGCGGCCGGGACCCAGTACTTC.